Following are 10 T cell receptor beta chains from one sample sequenced in a study of blood T cell repertoires in COVID-19. This table comes from immunoSEQ multiplex PCR, and its TCRdb copy is limited to in-frame clones, with some not included. The table lists over 45,000 clones, 88% of them singletons, with about 9.3% in the top ten. Input material: peripheral blood. All receptors come from a man aged 55 to 69 with active COVID-19.

The CDR3 here is CASSEGGGIETQYF. CDR3 in DNA: TGTGCCAGCAGTGAAGGGGGAGGGATTGAGACCCAGTACTTC. The chain uses TRBV2 and TRBJ2-5, with TRBD2 identical over 7 bases. CDR1 SNHLY and CDR2 FYNNEI come from the germline V gene. J was trimmed by 5 bases and V by 1 base; bases with no gene match: 4. This CDR3 region has 14 residues.

J is TRBJ2-3 and V is TRBV2, with 10 positions matching TRBD2. Trimming at V came to 5 bases and at J to 3 bases, leaving 5 bases not matched to a gene. CDR1 and CDR2 (germline): SNHLY, FYNNEI. This CDR3 is built from 15 residues. The CDR3 loop is CASSLAGAGTDTQYF. Here the CDR3 DNA reads TGTGCCAGCAGTCTAGCGGGAGCCGGGACAGATACGCAGTATTTT.

The chain recombines TRBV27 with TRBJ2-7; D uncertain. The CDR3 consists of 13 residues. Germline V gene data show CDR1 as MNHEY and CDR2 as SMNVEV (reference sequence). The ends were cut back, 0 bases at V and 3 bases at J, with 6 bases in the middle. This chain's CDR3 is CASSLSPLYEQYF. Written as DNA, the CDR3 is TGTGCCAGCAGTTTATCCCCCCTCTACGAGCAGTACTTC.

This rearrangement joins TRBV29-1 to TRBJ1-5; D unresolved. This CDR3 is 16 amino acids long. Germline lookup yields CDR1 SQVTM and CDR2 ANQGSEA. Trimming left V 6 bases short and J 0 bases short, with 18 bases between. CDR3 loop: CSVGGSDVDSNQPQHF. The CDR3 DNA reads TGCAGCGTGGGAGGGTCCGATGTCGATAGCAATCAGCCCCAGCATTTT. The complete variable domain, with remaining parts taken from reference TRBV29-1 and TRBJ1-5, reads SAVISQKPSRDICQRGTSLTIQCQVDSQVTMMFWYRQQPGQSLTLIATANQGSEATYESGFVIDKFPISRPNLTFSTLTVSNMSPEDSSIYLCSVGGSDVDSNQPQHFGDGTRLSIL.

CDR3 in amino acids: CASSLGRGRDEKLFF. DNA for the CDR3: TGTGCCAGCAGCTTGGGCAGGGGACGAGATGAAAAACTGTTTTTT. V is TRBV7-9 and J is TRBJ1-4, with TRBD1 as a possible D gene (6 bases). The germline V gene has CDR1 SEHNR and CDR2 FQNEAQ (reference sequence). V lost 3 bases, J lost 6 bases, and 14 bases lay in between. This CDR3 spans 15 amino acids. Based on the CDR3 plus reference TRBV7-9 and TRBJ1-4, the full variable domain is DTGVSQNPRHKITKRGQNVTFRCDPISEHNRLYWYRQTLGQGPEFLTYFQNEAQLEKSRLLSDRFSAERPKGSFSTLEIQRTEQGDSAMYLCASSLGRGRDEKLFFGSGTQLSVL.

J is TRBJ2-7 and V is TRBV3-1 (or the pseudogene TRBV3-2), with 7 positions matching TRBD1. Trimming cost V 7 bases and J 1 base; bases outside gene matches: 4. The germline gives CDR1 LGHDT, CDR2 YNNKEL (reference sequence). The CDR3 has 13 amino acids. CDR3 in amino acids: CASTGQLSYEQYF. In DNA form, the CDR3 reads TGTGCCAGCACGGGACAGCTTTCCTACGAGCAGTACTTC.

V is TRBV27 and J is TRBJ1-1, with 8 bases matching TRBD1. This CDR3 contains 16 residues. J lost 1 base, V lost 5 bases, and 9 bases had no gene match. Germline CDR1 is MNHEY and CDR2 is SMNVEV (reference sequence). In DNA, the CDR3 is TGTGCCAGCAGTCCGAGGACAGGGAGGGCGAACACTGAAGCTTTCTTT. Translated, it gives CASSPRTGRANTEAFF.

The chain uses TRBV5-6 and TRBJ2-2, with a possible D match to TRBD1 (6 bases). Trimming removed 1 base at V and 6 bases at J, with 10 bases between. CDR3 size: 14 residues. Germline V gene data show CDR1 as SGHDT and CDR2 as YYEEEE. The CDR3 is CASSLKGVSGELFF. CDR3 in DNA: TGTGCCAGCAGCTTGAAGGGGGTCTCCGGGGAGCTGTTTTTT.

The chain has TRBV15 and TRBJ2-7; weak D call: TRBD2 (5 bases). Germline V gene lookup returns CDR1 LNHNV and CDR2 YYDKDF (reference sequence). The ends were cut back, 4 bases at V and 12 bases at J, with 13 bases in the middle. The CDR3 totals 11 residues. The CDR3 loop reads CATSNGVEWYF. The DNA of the CDR3 is TGTGCCACCAGCAACGGGGTAGAATGGTACTTC.

The V call is TRBV6-5, the J call TRBJ2-7; TRBD2 matches at 7 bases. Germline V gene lookup returns CDR1 MNHEY and CDR2 SVGAGI. The J segment lost 2 bases and the V segment lost 6 bases, leaving 10 bases of the junction unmatched. This CDR3 is 15 amino acids long. Written as DNA, the CDR3 is TGTGCCAGCAGGACCGCCGGGGGGATGACCTACGAGCAGTACTTC. This codes for CASRTAGGMTYEQYF.